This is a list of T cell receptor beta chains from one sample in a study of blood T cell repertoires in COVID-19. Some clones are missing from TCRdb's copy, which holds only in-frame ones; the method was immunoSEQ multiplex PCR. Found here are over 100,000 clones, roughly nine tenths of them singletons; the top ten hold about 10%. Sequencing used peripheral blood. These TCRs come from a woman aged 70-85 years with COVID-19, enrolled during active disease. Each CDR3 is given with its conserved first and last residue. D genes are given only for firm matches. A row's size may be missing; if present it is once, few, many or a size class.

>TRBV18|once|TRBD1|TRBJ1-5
CASSPGTGRNQPQHF
TGTGCCAGCTCACCCGGGACAGGTCGCAATCAGCCCCAGCATTTT
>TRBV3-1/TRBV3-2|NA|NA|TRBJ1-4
CASSPLFEVGQRNEKLFF
TGTGCCAGCAGCCCCCTCTTCGAGGTAGGACAGCGAAATGAAAAACTGTTTTTT
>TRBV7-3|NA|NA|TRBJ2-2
CASSLQSGRGTGELFF
TGTGCCAGCAGCTTGCAATCGGGTCGCGGCACCGGGGAGCTGTTTTTT
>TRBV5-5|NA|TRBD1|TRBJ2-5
CASSFTGGQETQYF
TGTGCCAGCAGCTTTACAGGGGGCCAAGAGACCCAGTACTTC
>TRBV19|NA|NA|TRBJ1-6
CASSPTPGSPPLHF
TGTGCCAGTAGTCCTACTCCAGGGTCTCCACCCCTCCACTTT
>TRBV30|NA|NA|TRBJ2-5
CAWSVPAWWAGKETQYF
TGTGCCTGGAGTGTCCCCGCTTGGTGGGCGGGGAAAGAGACCCAGTACTTC
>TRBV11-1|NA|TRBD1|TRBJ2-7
CASSTRGYEQYF
TGTGCCAGCAGCACCAGGGGGTACGAGCAGTACTTC
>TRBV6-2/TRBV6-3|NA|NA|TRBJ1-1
CASSYGGIVFAFF
TGTGCCAGCAGTTACGGTGGCATTGTGTTTGCTTTCTTT
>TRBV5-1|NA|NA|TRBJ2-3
CASSSQGTDTQYF
TGCGCCAGCAGCAGTCAGGGAACAGATACGCAGTATTTT
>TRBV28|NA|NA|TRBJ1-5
CASTIYRASNQPQHF
TGTGCCAGCACCATCTATCGCGCGAGCAATCAGCCCCAGCATTTT
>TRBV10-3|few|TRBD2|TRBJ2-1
CAISDQLAGSYNEQFF
TGTGCCATCAGCGACCAACTAGCGGGGTCCTACAATGAGCAGTTCTTC
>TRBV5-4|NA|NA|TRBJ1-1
CASSQGDWGTEAFF
TGTGCCAGCAGCCAAGGGGACTGGGGCACTGAAGCTTTCTTT
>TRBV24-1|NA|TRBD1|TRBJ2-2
CATSLGQGVAGELFF
TGTGCCACCAGCTTGGGGCAGGGGGTTGCCGGGGAGCTGTTTTTT
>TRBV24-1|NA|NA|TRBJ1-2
CATSGRNSFYGYTF
TGTGCCACCAGTGGGAGGAACTCATTCTATGGCTACACCTTC
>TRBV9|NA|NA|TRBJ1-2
CASSPGNSRYGYTF
TGTGCCAGCAGCCCCGGCAACAGCCGCTATGGCTACACCTTC
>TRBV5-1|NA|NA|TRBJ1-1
CASSGQPSNTEAFF
TGCGCCAGCAGCGGACAGCCCTCGAACACTGAAGCTTTCTTT
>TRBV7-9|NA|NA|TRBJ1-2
CASSLGAMYGYTF
TGTGCCAGCAGCTTAGGGGCCATGTATGGCTACACCTTC
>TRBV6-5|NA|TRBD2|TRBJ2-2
CASSQGGDDTGELFF
TGTGCCAGCAGCCAGGGAGGGGACGACACCGGGGAGCTGTTTTTT
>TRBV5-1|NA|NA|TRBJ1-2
CASSWSPAGTMDGYTF
TGCGCCAGCAGCTGGAGCCCCGCCGGGACAATGGATGGCTACACCTTC
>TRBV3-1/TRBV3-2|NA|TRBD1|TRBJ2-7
CASRRGTGGFNEQYF
TGTGCCAGCAGGAGGGGGACAGGGGGGTTTAACGAGCAGTACTTC
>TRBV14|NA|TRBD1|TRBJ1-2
CASRGTANYGYTF
TGTGCCAGTAGAGGGACAGCTAACTATGGCTACACCTTC